The entry below gives a single T cell receptor (beta chain) sequence along with its context. In the original analysis: Nucleated cell number was recorded as an estimate derived from reference gene primer amplification. Profiling relied on immunoSEQ multiplex PCR, and the TCRdb table lists in-frame clones only, not all of them. V, J and clone size reflect that table, while D and trimming were determined from the DNA. The top ten hold about a sixth of the sample, which has under 300,000 clones, approximately 90% seen once. Germline V gene lookup returns CDR1 SGHNT and CDR2 YYREEE (reference sequence). This CDR3 is built from 15 residues. V was shortened by 4 bases and J by 1 base, with 14 bases between the two germline ends. Study members were between about 18 and 95 years old and lived in 24 US regions. Cohort 3 recovery required two negative PCRs, clearance, or symptom resolution. This sample was taken from a study of blood T cell repertoires in COVID-19. Background on the study: Sources were T cells, B-cell-depleted T cells, or PBMCs; the material itself was cDNA or gDNA.

The sequencing input was PBMCs or T cells enriched from blood (not recorded which). The sequence came from a man aged 18 to 29 who had recovered from COVID-19. The V and J genes are TRBV5-4 and TRBJ1-1, with D possibly being TRBD1 (5 bases). CDR3 region: CASSGAGVKNTEAFF. CDR3 coding DNA: TGTGCCAGCAGCGGAGCGGGGGTAAAGAACACTGAAGCTTTCTTT.